These T cell receptor beta chains were read from a single sample in a study of OX40 agonist ivuxolimab in advanced cancers. Data came from immunoSEQ multiplex PCR; TCRdb stores just in-frame clones and leaves some out. The repertoire includes about 60,000 clones, approximately 80% of them detected once, and 1.9% sits in the top ten. Here the sequenced sample was CD4+ or CD8+ T cells sorted from blood, taken in a trial of the OX40 agonist ivuxolimab. All receptors derive from an adult with an advanced solid tumor such as melanoma, head and neck, liver or kidney cancer. The CDR3 runs from the conserved cysteine through the conserved F or W. The D gene is left open where the match is weak.

D gene | V gene | CDR3 protein
TRBD1 | TRBV19 | CASSAEDRGTGTEAFF
TRBD1 | TRBV9 | CASSVQGGTEAFF
NA | TRBV6-4 | CASSEPRSTDTQYF
TRBD1 | TRBV6-6 | CASSYPPRDRNTEAFF
TRBD2 | TRBV9 | CASSVYPSGEGTDTQYF
NA | TRBV9 | CASSVEGVVWASGNTIYF
TRBD1 | TRBV28 | CASSFSGGWGYTF
NA | TRBV5-4 | CASSAGLNTEAFF
TRBD1 | TRBV6-5 | CASSFDRAGNTGELFF
TRBD1 | TRBV2 | CASGDREAFF
TRBD1 | TRBV4-1 | CASSLGQFAEAFF
NA | TRBV7-3 | CASSFTSGTSSTEAFF
TRBD2 | TRBV19 | CASRTTPGSGRPFDGELFF
TRBD1 | TRBV7-2 | CASAEQGAYEQYF
TRBD1 | TRBV5-4 | CASSVDRGQETQYF
NA | TRBV28 | CASSNSVKSFYEQYF
NA | TRBV7-2 | CASCPGGSNEKLFF
NA | TRBV2 | CASTNQAGIYGYTF
TRBD1 | TRBV11-3 | CASSPRGQTYGYTF
NA | TRBV11-3 | CASSLEGGNTEAFF
TRBD2 | TRBV7-9 | CASSSTGLAAYEQYF
NA | TRBV7-2 | CASSPSGFYEQYF
NA | TRBV2 | CASRWGRDTEAFF